The 11 T cell receptor beta chains listed next were all sequenced from one sample in a study of PD-1 blockade in classical Hodgkin lymphoma. Each patient relapsed following autologous stem cell transplantation, and prior brentuximab vedotin exposure differed. Using immunoSEQ multiplex PCR, the repertoire was profiled, and TCRdb retains in-frame clones only, with some absent. Of around 150,000 clones listed, 78% were seen once; the top ten hold roughly 9.2%. Specimen: peripheral blood mononuclear cells (PBMCs), collected before the second cycle of nivolumab. These receptors came from a human donor with classical Hodgkin lymphoma.

This rearrangement joins TRBV7-3 to TRBJ2-3, with unresolved D. The CDR3 has 13 amino acids. Germline lookup yields CDR1 SGHTA and CDR2 FQGTGA. V was clipped by 6 bases and J by 0 bases, with 7 bases between them. This CDR3 reads CASSETSTDTQYF. In nucleotides, the CDR3 is TGTGCCAGCAGTGAGACTAGCACAGATACGCAGTATTTT.

The J gene is TRBJ2-3, the V gene TRBV9, with 7 positions matching TRBD1. V was pared by 2 bases and J by 3 bases, with 6 bases of the junction left unmatched. This CDR3 spans 15 amino acids. CDR1 and CDR2 from the germline V gene are SGDLS and YYNGEE. The CDR3 region has the DNA TGTGCCAGCAGCGTCGGTGGCAGGGGGACAGATACGCAGTATTTT. Protein product: CASSVGGRGTDTQYF. Based on the CDR3 plus reference TRBV9 and TRBJ2-3, the full variable domain is DSGVTQTPKHLITATGQRVTLRCSPRSGDLSVYWYQQSLDQGLQFLIQYYNGEERAKGNILERFSAQQFPDLHSELNLSSLELGDSALYFCASSVGGRGTDTQYFGPGTRLTVL.

This chain links TRBV9 with TRBJ2-3; D unresolved. Germline CDR1 is SGDLS and CDR2 is YYNGEE. Trimming took off 3 bases at V and 0 bases at J, with 8 bases between the two ends. This CDR3 is 14 amino acids long. DNA for the CDR3: TGTGCCAGCAGCGCCTTAGACAGCACAGATACGCAGTATTTT. Residues: CASSALDSTDTQYF.

This clone was counted only a few times. The J gene is TRBJ2-1, the V gene TRBV27; D is undetermined. This CDR3 has 14 amino acids. Deletions cut 5 bases from V and 6 bases from J, with 14 bases between. CDR1 is MNHEY, CDR2 SMNVEV, per germline (reference sequence). The CDR3 here is CASSPAWTSNEQFF. The CDR3 nucleotides read TGTGCCAGCAGTCCGGCCTGGACCTCCAATGAGCAGTTCTTC.

The gene calls are TRBV7-9 and TRBJ1-1, with TRBD1 as a possible D gene (6 bases). The CDR3 runs to 14 residues. V shed 5 bases and J shed 3 bases, with 13 bases lying between them. Germline lookup yields CDR1 SEHNR and CDR2 FQNEAQ (reference sequence). The CDR3: CASSNVRGHTEAFF. The CDR3 coding sequence is TGTGCCAGCAGCAACGTCAGGGGTCACACTGAAGCTTTCTTT. Complete variable domain (other parts from reference TRBV7-9 and TRBJ1-1): DTGVSQNPRHKITKRGQNVTFRCDPISEHNRLYWYRQTLGQGPEFLTYFQNEAQLEKSRLLSDRFSAERPKGSFSTLEIQRTEQGDSAMYLCASSNVRGHTEAFFGQGTRLTVV.

V is TRBV6-1 and J is TRBJ1-1; unclear D gene. Germline CDR1 and CDR2: MNHNS and SASEGT. V shed 7 bases and J shed 3 bases, with 18 bases lying between them. CDR3 length: 15 amino acids. The DNA of the CDR3 is TGTGCCAGCACGGTGTTGAGCAGGACCGACACTGAAGCTTTCTTT. Translation: CASTVLSRTDTEAFF.

V and J are TRBV5-1 and TRBJ2-2; the D is unclear. The V and J ends lost 0 bases and 5 bases respectively, with 17 bases between them. Germline loops: CDR1 SGHRS, CDR2 YFSETQ. CDR3 size: 17 residues. CDR3 loop: CASSLDPLPPRTGELFF. DNA of the CDR3: TGCGCCAGCAGCTTGGATCCACTACCCCCGAGGACCGGGGAGCTGTTTTTT.

The chain has TRBV28 and TRBJ2-7, with 7 bases identical to TRBD2. Germline V gene data show CDR1 as MDHEN and CDR2 as SYDVKM. The trim removed 0 bases at V and 2 bases at J, leaving 4 bases unmatched. The CDR3 runs 15 residues. The CDR3 DNA sequence: TGTGCCAGCAGTTTATGGTCAGGGAGGGCCTACGAGCAGTACTTC. Amino acid sequence: CASSLWSGRAYEQYF.

V is TRBV9 and J is TRBJ2-7; TRBD1 agrees at 9 bases. There are 18 residues in the CDR3. Per germline, CDR1 SGDLS and CDR2 YYNGEE. Losses at the gene ends were 2 bases for V and 5 bases for J; bases not matched to a gene: 17. The CDR3 here is CASSVGQGIFSRVHEQYF. As DNA, the CDR3 is TGTGCCAGCAGCGTCGGACAGGGGATCTTCTCTCGAGTCCACGAGCAGTACTTC.

The chain has TRBV12-5 and TRBJ2-5; D is possibly TRBD1 (7 bases). CDR3 length: 15 amino acids. Germline values: CDR1 LGHNT, CDR2 FRNRAP. Trimming took 5 bases from V and 1 from J, leaving 14 bases between them. CDR3 bases: TGTGCTAGTGGTCGTGGAGGGACAGCCCAAGAGACCCAGTACTTC. Translated: CASGRGGTAQETQYF.

The CDR3 loop is CASSPRGADTGELFF. As DNA, the CDR3 is TGTGCCAGCTCACCACGGGGGGCCGACACCGGGGAGCTGTTTTTT. The rearrangement joins TRBV18 to TRBJ2-2; D is perhaps TRBD1 or TRBD2 (6 bases each). The CDR3 is 15 residues long. Germline CDR1 is KGHSH and CDR2 is LQKENI. Deletions cut 1 base from V and 3 bases from J, with 9 bases between.